This T cell receptor beta chain was sequenced during a study of spatial heterogeneity in lung cancer. Study as a whole: Across the raw uncorrected reads, a unique TCR and UMI combination was observed, on average, more than ten times. Study conclusions and caveats: Counts of expanded intratumoral alpha and beta TCRs tracked tumor mutation counts.

The CDR3 totals 15 residues. In germline, CDR1 is SGHVS, CDR2 FQNEAQ. V dropped 2 bases and J dropped 0 bases, with 9 bases sitting between them. TCRdb processed the 5' RACE reads anew with MiXCR; each CDR3 protein has one entry. The sample shows some 7,000 distinct CDR3 sequences, approximately 14% of them seen only once. With regard to this clonotype: Its antigen is undetermined. As an off-target read in a library built for alpha chains, this beta chain has a frequency of little significance.

The time point here: sample taken at primary tumor resection. The donors, about 74 patients with untreated early-stage non-small cell lung cancer, provided the samples. The chain recombines TRBV7-8 with TRBJ2-3; D remains unclear. The sequence was collected from a male donor with early-stage non-small cell lung cancer. Material: lung tumor tissue, obtained at surgery. The DNA of the CDR3 is TGTGCCAGCAGCTTAATATACGGGAGCACAGATACGCAGTATTTT. Translated, it gives CASSLIYGSTDTQYF.